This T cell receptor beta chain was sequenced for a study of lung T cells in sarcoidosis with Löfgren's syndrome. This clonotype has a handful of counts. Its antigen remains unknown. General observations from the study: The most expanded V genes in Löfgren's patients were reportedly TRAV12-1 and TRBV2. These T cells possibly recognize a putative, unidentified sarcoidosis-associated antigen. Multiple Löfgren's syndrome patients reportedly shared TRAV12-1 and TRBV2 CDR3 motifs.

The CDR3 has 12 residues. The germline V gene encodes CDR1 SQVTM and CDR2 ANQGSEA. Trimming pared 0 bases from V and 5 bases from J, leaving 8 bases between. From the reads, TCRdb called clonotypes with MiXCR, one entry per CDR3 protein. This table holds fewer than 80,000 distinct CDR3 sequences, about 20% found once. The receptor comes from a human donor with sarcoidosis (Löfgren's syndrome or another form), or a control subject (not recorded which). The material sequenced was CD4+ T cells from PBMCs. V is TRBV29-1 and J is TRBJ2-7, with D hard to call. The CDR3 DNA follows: TGCAGCGTTGAAGATAAAAACCACGAGCAGTACTTC. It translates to CSVEDKNHEQYF.